Included here is one TCR beta chain sequence, with context. The sample is drawn from a study of blood T cell repertoires in COVID-19. Looking at the study overall: Sites across the United States, Italy and Spain contributed samples from acute and convalescent COVID-19.

Germline assignment: CDR1 LNHDA and CDR2 SQIVND (reference sequence). Trimming removed 6 bases at V and 7 bases at J, with 18 bases between. This CDR3 comprises 14 residues. Per the authors' pipeline: By means of reference gene primer amplification, nucleated cell counts were estimated. Method: immunoSEQ multiplex PCR; TCRdb's copy keeps in-frame clones and lacks some. V and J calls and clone size are given by that table; D and trimming were obtained from the DNA. The sample lists roughly 180,000 clones; more than 65% were seen once. This study enrolled people aged 18 to 89 from about two dozen US geographic areas.

The chain recombines TRBV19 with TRBJ1-2; a weak D match, TRBD1 (6 bases). The TCR sequence derives from a man aged 45-65 years who had recovered from COVID-19. The sequenced material came from PBMCs or T cells enriched from blood (not recorded which). CDR3 coding DNA: TGTGCCAGTAGGAGTGTGGGGGCCGGTGGTGGCTACACCTTC. This encodes CASRSVGAGGGYTF.